These 14 T cell receptor beta chains share one sample of origin, sequenced in a study of cytomegalovirus exposure and HLA in healthy donors. Both 60 Vbeta primers and 13 Jbeta primers went into the PCR. Method: immunoSEQ multiplex PCR; TCRdb's copy keeps in-frame clones and lacks some. Found here are about 110,000 clones, 75% to 80% of them singletons; the top ten hold under 1.5%. The specimen sequenced was PBMCs. Source of these receptors: a woman aged 25 to 45 in good health and CMV-seronegative.

In this sample, this clone turned up once. The gene calls are TRBV9 and TRBJ1-2; 8 bases fit TRBD1. The CDR3 is 14 residues long. The trim removed 3 bases at V and 7 bases at J, leaving 8 bases unmatched. Germline CDR1 SGDLS, CDR2 YYNGEE. The CDR3: CASSGQTGEGGYTF. The CDR3 nucleotides read TGTGCCAGCAGCGGGCAGACAGGGGAGGGTGGCTACACCTTC.

In the case of this clone: A junction boundary mismatches the germline segment, possibly from a read error. The chain employs TRBV29-1 and TRBJ2-1; 9 bases line up with TRBD2. This CDR3 region has 14 residues. Germline V CDR1 and CDR2: SQVTM, ANQGSEA. The CDR3 is CSVGGGGAGNERFF. CDR3 DNA sequence: TGCAGCGTTGGAGGCGGGGGGGCGGGCAATGAGCGGTTCTTC.

A few counts support this clone. The chain combines TRBV15 with TRBJ1-2; possibly TRBD1 for D (6 bases). Trimming took off 6 bases at V and 1 base at J, with 9 bases between the two ends. Germline loops: CDR1 LNHNV, CDR2 YYDKDF (reference sequence). The CDR3 runs to 13 residues. The CDR3 nucleotides are TGTGCCACCAGTCTCAGGGGTAACTATGGCTACACCTTC. Translation: CATSLRGNYGYTF.

The chain recombines TRBV6-5 with TRBJ2-7; 7 bases match TRBD1. Germline V CDR1 and CDR2: MNHEY, SVGAGI. V lost 7 bases and J lost 3; bases outside the gene matches: 12. The CDR3 is 15 amino acids. CDR3 sequence (DNA): TGTGCCAGCACTACGCGCTTCGACAGGGACTACGAGCAGTACTTC. This gives the protein CASTTRFDRDYEQYF.

The CDR3: CASRSPGSTDTQYF. Here the CDR3 DNA reads TGCGCCAGCAGGTCCCCAGGGAGCACAGATACGCAGTATTTT. The chain employs TRBV5-1 and TRBJ2-3, with D possibly being TRBD1 (5 bases). Trimming pared 5 bases from V and 0 bases from J, leaving 10 bases between. CDR3 length: 14 residues. The germline V gene encodes CDR1 SGHRS and CDR2 YFSETQ.

The genes are TRBV7-2 and TRBJ2-1; TRBD2 might be the D (5 bases). This CDR3 has 13 amino acids. Per the germline V gene, CDR1 is SGHTA and CDR2 is FQGNSA. V was clipped by 1 base and J by 6 bases, with 7 bases between them. The CDR3 DNA reads TGTGCCAGCAGCTTAGTCCGGGGCAATGAGCAGTTCTTC. Translated, it gives CASSLVRGNEQFF.

This clone was seen more than once but under ten times. The V and J genes are TRBV7-9 and TRBJ2-6; D unresolved. Trimming stripped 4 bases from V and 4 bases from J, with 11 bases between. The germline V gene has CDR1 SEHNR and CDR2 FQNEAQ (reference sequence). The CDR3 spans 15 residues. The DNA for the CDR3 is TGTGCCAGCAGCTCGCGACTCCTCGGGGCCAACGTCCTGACTTTC. It translates to CASSSRLLGANVLTF.

The chain has TRBV14 and TRBJ2-7; D is ambiguous. The ends were cut back, 3 bases at V and 3 bases at J, with 3 bases in the middle. The CDR3 extends over 11 amino acids. Per the germline V gene, CDR1 is SGHDN and CDR2 is FVKESK. CDR3 residues: CASSQYYEQYF. The DNA of the CDR3 is TGTGCCAGCAGCCAGTACTACGAGCAGTACTTC.

The chain uses TRBV19 and TRBJ2-3, with 8 bases lining up with TRBD1. Germline V CDR1 and CDR2: LNHDA, SQIVND (reference sequence). The CDR3 runs to 14 residues. The V segment lost 4 bases and the J segment 3 bases; nucleotides outside the gene matches: 3. CDR3 in amino acids: CASSRQGSTDTQYF. CDR3 coding DNA: TGTGCCAGTAGTAGACAGGGGAGTACAGATACGCAGTATTTT.

The rearrangement links TRBV4-3 to TRBJ1-1; D might be TRBD1 (6 bases). The V gene's germline CDR1 is LGHNA and CDR2 YSLEER. The CDR3 is made up of 16 amino acids. With 0 bases removed from V and 5 bases from J, the gap between germline ends came to 16 bases. CDR3 amino acids: CASSQEPRGARTEAFF. DNA for the CDR3: TGCGCCAGCAGCCAAGAGCCTCGGGGGGCGCGAACTGAAGCTTTCTTT.

The V gene is TRBV29-1, the J gene TRBJ2-7, with 8 nucleotides matching TRBD2. The CDR3 extends over 13 amino acids. Germline lookup yields CDR1 SQVTM and CDR2 ANQGSEA. Trimming removed 6 bases from V and 1 base from J; junction bases left unmatched: 5. CDR3: CSVAGDVSYEQYF. CDR3 in DNA: TGCAGCGTAGCGGGAGATGTTTCCTACGAGCAGTACTTC.

This clone has only one observation. CDR3 loop: CASSYGAGEGYEQYF. CDR3 nucleotide sequence: TGTGCCAGCAGTTACGGTGCAGGGGAAGGATACGAGCAGTACTTC. The chain is built from TRBV6-5 and TRBJ2-7; TRBD1 is a possible D gene (6 bases). The CDR3 loop spans 15 amino acids. The germline CDR1 and CDR2 sequences are MNHEY and SVGAGI. Trimming removed 2 bases at V and 4 bases at J, with 15 bases between.

This clone was seen repeatedly, ten times or more. The chain is built from TRBV30 and TRBJ2-7, with 13 bases aligning to TRBD2. The CDR3 runs 14 residues. The V and J ends lost 3 bases and 7 bases, in that order; junction bases with no gene match: 6. Germline V gene data show CDR1 as GTSNPN and CDR2 as SVGIG (reference sequence). CDR3 bases: TGTGCCTGGAGAGGACTAGCGGGAGCCCAAGAGCAGTACTTC. Protein sequence: CAWRGLAGAQEQYF.

CDR3 amino acids: CASSPQGGRQPQHF. In DNA form, the CDR3 reads TGTGCCAGCAGCCCACAGGGTGGGCGTCAGCCCCAGCATTTT. The chain links TRBV7-2 to TRBJ1-5, with D perhaps TRBD1 (6 bases). The CDR3 is made up of 14 amino acids. Germline V gene lookup returns CDR1 SGHTA and CDR2 FQGNSA. The V gene lost 5 bases and the J gene lost 6 bases, with 14 bases spanning the gap.